Following are 3 T cell receptor beta chains from one sample sequenced in a study of shared clonotypes between healthy human individuals. TCRdb's table, derived via immunoSEQ multiplex PCR, lists solely in-frame clones and lacks some. Of 760,000 or so clones in the sample, about 96% are singletons; the top ten hold under 0.25%. The naive CD8 fraction comprised CD45RO-negative cells positively selected for CCR7 and excluded terminally differentiated effector memory CD45RA+ cells. Sample: naive CD8+ T cells sorted from blood. These receptor sequences come from a man under 40 in good health.

This chain uses TRBV9 with TRBJ1-2, with D possibly being TRBD1 (6 bases). Trimming stripped 3 bases from V and 1 base from J, with 10 bases between. Germline CDR1 and CDR2: SGDLS and YYNGEE. This CDR3 is built from 14 residues. In DNA, the CDR3 is TGTGCCAGCAGCGCAGGGGCCATTAACTATGGCTACACCTTC. Encoded protein: CASSAGAINYGYTF.

In DNA form, the CDR3 reads TGTGCCAGCGGTTCGGCTAGCGGGAGCTATGAGCAGTTCTTC. Encoded protein: CASGSASGSYEQFF. The chain recombines TRBV2 with TRBJ2-1; TRBD2 matches 10 bases. CDR1 and CDR2 (germline): SNHLY, FYNNEI. V lost 8 bases, J lost 8 bases, and 9 bases stayed unmatched. This CDR3 spans 14 amino acids.

This chain joins TRBV14 and TRBJ2-3, with 11 bases matching TRBD2. Germline lookup yields CDR1 SGHDN and CDR2 FVKESK. The J segment lost 0 bases and the V segment lost 5 bases, leaving 10 bases of the junction unmatched. The CDR3 length is 18 residues. CDR3 region: CASSFRTSGRSSTDTQYF. The CDR3 region has the DNA TGTGCCAGCAGCTTTCGGACTAGCGGGCGTTCTAGCACAGATACGCAGTATTTT.